The clone carrying this T cell receptor beta chain was counted a few times. The antigen remains undetermined. The length of the CDR3 is 17 residues. J was trimmed by 5 bases and V by 4 bases; bases with no gene match: 12. CDR1 KGHSH and CDR2 LQKENI come from the germline V gene. This specimen comes from a study of T-cell reconstitution after alpha-beta-depleted transplantation in children. The study's findings and limits: At day 60, the high TCRbeta diversity found in some patients originated from recipient T cells and thymic progenitors that had survived. Newly produced T cells mostly provided counts and TCRbeta diversity after one year, as hyperexpanded clones declined. Alpha-beta T cells present about two months after transplant were reported to originate from several hundred expanded graft clones.

The library targeted TCRbeta and was prepared with unique molecular identifiers. Via MiXCR, TCRdb re-called the PCR reads, giving one row per CDR3 protein. The sample lists some 830,000 distinct CDR3 sequences; around 15% were seen once. The gene calls are TRBV18 and TRBJ2-2, with 8 positions matching TRBD2. The sequence came from a male patient younger than 18 who had a stem cell transplant for acute lymphoblastic leukemia, so the T cells may come from the graft donor. The source material was PBMCs, mostly from graft donor cells, sampled 360 days after TCRalphabeta/CD19-depleted stem cell transplant. For the CDR3, the DNA is TGTGCCAGCTCACTCGGGAGACTAGCGACTGGTACCGGGGAGCTGTTTTTT. It translates to CASSLGRLATGTGELFF.